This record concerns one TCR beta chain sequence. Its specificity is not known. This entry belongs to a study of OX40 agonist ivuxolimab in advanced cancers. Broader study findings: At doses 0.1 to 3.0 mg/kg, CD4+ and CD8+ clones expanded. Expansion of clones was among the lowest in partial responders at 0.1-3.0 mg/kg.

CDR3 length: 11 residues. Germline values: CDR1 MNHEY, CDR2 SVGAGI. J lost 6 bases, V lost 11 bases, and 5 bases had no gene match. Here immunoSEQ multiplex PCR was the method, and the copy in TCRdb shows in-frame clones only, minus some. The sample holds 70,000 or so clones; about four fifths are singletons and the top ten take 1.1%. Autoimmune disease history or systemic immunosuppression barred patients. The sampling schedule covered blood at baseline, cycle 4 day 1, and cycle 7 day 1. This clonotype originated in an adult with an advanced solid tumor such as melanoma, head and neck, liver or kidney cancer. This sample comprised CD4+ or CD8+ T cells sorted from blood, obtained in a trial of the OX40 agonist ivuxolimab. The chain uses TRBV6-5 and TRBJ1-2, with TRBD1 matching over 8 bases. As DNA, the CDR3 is TGTGCCGGTGGACAGGGAGATGGCTACACCTTC. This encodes CAGGQGDGYTF.